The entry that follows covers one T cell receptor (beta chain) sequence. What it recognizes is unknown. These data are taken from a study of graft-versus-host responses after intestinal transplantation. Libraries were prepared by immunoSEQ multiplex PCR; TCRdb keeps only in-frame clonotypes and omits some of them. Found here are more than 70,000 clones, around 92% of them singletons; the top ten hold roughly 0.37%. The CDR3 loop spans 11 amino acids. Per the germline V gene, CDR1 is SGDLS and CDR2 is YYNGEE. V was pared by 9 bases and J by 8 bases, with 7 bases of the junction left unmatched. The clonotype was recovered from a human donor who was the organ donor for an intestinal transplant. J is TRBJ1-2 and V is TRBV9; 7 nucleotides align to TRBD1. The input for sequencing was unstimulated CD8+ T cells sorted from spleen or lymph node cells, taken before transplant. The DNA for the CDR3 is TGTGCCACACAGGGGATTTGGGGCTACACCTTC. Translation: CATQGIWGYTF.